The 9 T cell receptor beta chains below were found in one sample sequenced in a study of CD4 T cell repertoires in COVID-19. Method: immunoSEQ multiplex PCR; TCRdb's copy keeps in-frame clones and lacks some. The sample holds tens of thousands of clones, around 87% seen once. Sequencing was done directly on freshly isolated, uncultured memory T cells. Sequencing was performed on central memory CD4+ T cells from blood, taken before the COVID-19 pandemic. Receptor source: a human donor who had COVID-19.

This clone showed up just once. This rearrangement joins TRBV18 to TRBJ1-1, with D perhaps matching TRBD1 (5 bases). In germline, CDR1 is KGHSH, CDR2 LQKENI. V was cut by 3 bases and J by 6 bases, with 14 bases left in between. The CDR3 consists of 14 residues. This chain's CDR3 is CASSPDQGPSEAFF. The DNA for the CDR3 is TGTGCCAGCTCACCGGACCAGGGCCCCTCTGAAGCTTTCTTT. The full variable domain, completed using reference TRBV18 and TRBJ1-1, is NAGVMQNPRHLVRRRGQEARLRCSPMKGHSHVYWYRQLPEEGLKFMVYLQKENIIDESGMPKERFSAEFPKEGPSILRIQQVVRGDSAAYFCASSPDQGPSEAFFGQGTRLTVV.

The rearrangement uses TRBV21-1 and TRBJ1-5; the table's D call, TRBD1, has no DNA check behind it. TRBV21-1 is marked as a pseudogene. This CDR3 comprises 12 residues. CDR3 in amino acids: CASMPGNQPQHF. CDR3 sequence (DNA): TGTGCCAGCATGCCAGGGAATCAGCCCCAGCATTTT.

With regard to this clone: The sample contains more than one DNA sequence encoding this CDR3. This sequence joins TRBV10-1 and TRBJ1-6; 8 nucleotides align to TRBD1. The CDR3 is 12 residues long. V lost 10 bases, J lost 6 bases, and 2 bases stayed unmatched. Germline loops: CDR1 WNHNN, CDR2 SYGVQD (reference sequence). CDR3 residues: CATGQGNSPLHF. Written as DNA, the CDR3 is TGCGCCACCGGACAGGGTAATTCACCCCTCCACTTT.

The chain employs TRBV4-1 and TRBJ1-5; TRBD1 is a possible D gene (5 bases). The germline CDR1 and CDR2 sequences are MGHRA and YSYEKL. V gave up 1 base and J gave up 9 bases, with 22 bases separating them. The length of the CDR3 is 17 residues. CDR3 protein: CASSQGGARRRDGPQHF. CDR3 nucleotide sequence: TGCGCCAGCAGCCAAGGAGGGGCTCGAAGGCGGGACGGGCCCCAGCATTTT.

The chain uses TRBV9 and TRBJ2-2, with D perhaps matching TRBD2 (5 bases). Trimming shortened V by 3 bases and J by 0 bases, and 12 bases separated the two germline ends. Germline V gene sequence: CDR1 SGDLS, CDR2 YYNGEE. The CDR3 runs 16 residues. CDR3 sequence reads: CASSGRGTPNTGELFF. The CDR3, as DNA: TGTGCCAGCAGCGGTCGGGGAACTCCGAACACCGGGGAGCTGTTTTTT.

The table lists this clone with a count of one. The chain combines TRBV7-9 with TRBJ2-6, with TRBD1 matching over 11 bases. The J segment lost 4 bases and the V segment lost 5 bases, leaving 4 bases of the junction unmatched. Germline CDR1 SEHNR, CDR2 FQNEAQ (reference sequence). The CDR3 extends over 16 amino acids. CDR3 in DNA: TGTGCCAGCAGCCCGGGACAGGGGGAAGGGGCCAACGTCCTGACTTTC. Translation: CASSPGQGEGANVLTF.

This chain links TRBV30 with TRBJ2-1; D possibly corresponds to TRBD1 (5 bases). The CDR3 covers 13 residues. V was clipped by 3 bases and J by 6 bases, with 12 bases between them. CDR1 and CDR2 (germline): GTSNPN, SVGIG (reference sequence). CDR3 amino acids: CAWSQGGRNEQFF. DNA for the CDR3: TGTGCCTGGAGCCAGGGCGGTCGCAATGAGCAGTTCTTC.

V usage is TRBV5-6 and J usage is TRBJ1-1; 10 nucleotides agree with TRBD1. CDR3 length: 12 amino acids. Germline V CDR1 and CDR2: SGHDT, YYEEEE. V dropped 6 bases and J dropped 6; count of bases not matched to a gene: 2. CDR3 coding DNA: TGTGCCAGCACCGACAGGGGGCCTGAAGCTTTCTTT. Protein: CASTDRGPEAFF.

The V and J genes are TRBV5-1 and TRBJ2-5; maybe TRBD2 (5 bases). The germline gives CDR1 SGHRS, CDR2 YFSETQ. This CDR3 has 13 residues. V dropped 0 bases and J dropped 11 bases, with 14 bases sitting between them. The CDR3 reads CASSLVGMWEQYF. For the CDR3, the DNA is TGCGCCAGCAGCTTGGTGGGGATGTGGGAGCAGTACTTC.